The next 3 T cell receptor beta chains were all read from a single sample in a study of cytomegalovirus exposure and HLA in healthy donors. PCR was performed using 60 Vbeta and 13 Jbeta primers. The repertoire was sequenced with immunoSEQ multiplex PCR; TCRdb's copy has only in-frame clones and lacks some. The profile shows 100,000 to 150,000 clones, 77% of them singletons. Material for sequencing was PBMCs. These receptor sequences come from a human donor in good health.

This rearrangement joins TRBV6-5 to TRBJ2-2, with TRBD1 matching 7 bases. Germline V CDR1 and CDR2: MNHEY, SVGAGI. With V trimmed by 6 bases and J by 2 bases, 6 bases remained unmatched. The CDR3 consists of 15 residues. This CDR3 is CASSRGQLNTGELFF. As DNA, the CDR3 is TGTGCCAGCAGCCGGGGACAGCTAAACACCGGGGAGCTGTTTTTT.

This rearrangement joins TRBV4-1 to TRBJ1-2; D is unclear. The CDR3 runs 18 residues. V was shortened by 9 bases and J by 0 bases, with 26 bases between the two germline ends. Germline CDR1 is MGHRA and CDR2 is YSYEKL. CDR3 sequence: CASTPSMSGVIANYGYTF. The CDR3 nucleotides are TGCGCCAGTACGCCTTCGATGAGCGGGGTGATAGCTAACTATGGCTACACCTTC.

This rearrangement joins TRBV28 to TRBJ1-1; 9 positions agree with TRBD1. V lost 2 bases, J lost 11 bases, and 12 bases stayed unmatched. The CDR3 is 15 amino acids. CDR1 is MDHEN and CDR2 is SYDVKM in the germline V gene. In DNA form, the CDR3 reads TGTGCCAGCAGTTTACCATATGCGACAGGGGGTAGGGCTTTCTTT. It translates to CASSLPYATGGRAFF.